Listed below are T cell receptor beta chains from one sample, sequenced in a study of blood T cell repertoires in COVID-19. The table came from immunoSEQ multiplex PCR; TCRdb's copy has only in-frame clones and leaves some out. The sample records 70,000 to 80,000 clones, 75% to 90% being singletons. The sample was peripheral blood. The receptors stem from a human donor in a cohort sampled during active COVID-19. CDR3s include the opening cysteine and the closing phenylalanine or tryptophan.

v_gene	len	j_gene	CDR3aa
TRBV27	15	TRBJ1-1	CASRYDRGQNTEAFF
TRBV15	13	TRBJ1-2	CATSRDLADGYTF
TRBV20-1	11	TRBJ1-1	CSATTWGEAFF
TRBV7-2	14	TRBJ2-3	CASSLGLQADTQYF
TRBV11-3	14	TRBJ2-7	CASSLSAGRYEQYF
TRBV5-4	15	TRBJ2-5	CASSLARGGVETQYF
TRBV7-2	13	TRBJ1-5	CASSLVSPGPQHF
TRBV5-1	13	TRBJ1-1	CASSLQGAAEAFF
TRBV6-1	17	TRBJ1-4	CASSEGQGAPTNEKLFF
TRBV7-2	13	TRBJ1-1	CASSFLQGSGAFF
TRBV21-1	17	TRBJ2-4	CASSNQAGTGAKNIQYF
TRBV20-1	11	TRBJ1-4	CSAHQGEKLFF
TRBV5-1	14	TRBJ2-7	CASSSGTGGFEQYF
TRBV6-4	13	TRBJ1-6	CASLSTENSPLHF
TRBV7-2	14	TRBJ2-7	CASSWGAGVNEQYF
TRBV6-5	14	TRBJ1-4	CASRSTGDGEKLFF
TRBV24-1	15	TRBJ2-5	CATGSWTGGLETQYF
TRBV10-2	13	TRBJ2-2	CASSITGWGELFF
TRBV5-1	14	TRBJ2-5	CASSLAAAGETQYF
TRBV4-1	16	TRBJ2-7	CASSQERAGGFAEQYF
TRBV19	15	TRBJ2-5	CASSIGGHPAETQYF
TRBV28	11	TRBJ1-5	CASSSGQPQHF
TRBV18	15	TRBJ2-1	CASSRDGGEYNEQFF
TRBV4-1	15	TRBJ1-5	CASSLMTGGNQPQHF
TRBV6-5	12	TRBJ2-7	CASGDRISEQYF
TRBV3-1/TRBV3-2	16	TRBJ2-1	CASSQDVGSGSLEQFF
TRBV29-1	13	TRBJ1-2	CSVPPQGPYGYTF
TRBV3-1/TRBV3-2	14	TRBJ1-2	CASSRTGGAGGYTF
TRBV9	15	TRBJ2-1	CASSGRLAGTYEQFF
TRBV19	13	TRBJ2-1	CASKRDSYNEQFF
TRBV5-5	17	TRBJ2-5	CASSLGGFGRGQETQYF
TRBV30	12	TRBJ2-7	CAREGALGEQYF
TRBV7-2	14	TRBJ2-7	CASSTGGSSYEQYF
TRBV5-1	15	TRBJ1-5	CASSLDGAVGQPQHF
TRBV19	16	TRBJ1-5	CASTPTQPRGNQPQHF
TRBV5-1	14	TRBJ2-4	CASSVGAVENIQYF
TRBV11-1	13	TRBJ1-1	CASSLASTPVTFF
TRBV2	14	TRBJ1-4	CASSEDSRSEKLFF
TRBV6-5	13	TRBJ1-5	CASSRTDAQPQHF
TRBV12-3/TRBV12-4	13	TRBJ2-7	CASSLDPEGEQYF
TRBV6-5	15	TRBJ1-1	CASSRGGLSRAEAFF